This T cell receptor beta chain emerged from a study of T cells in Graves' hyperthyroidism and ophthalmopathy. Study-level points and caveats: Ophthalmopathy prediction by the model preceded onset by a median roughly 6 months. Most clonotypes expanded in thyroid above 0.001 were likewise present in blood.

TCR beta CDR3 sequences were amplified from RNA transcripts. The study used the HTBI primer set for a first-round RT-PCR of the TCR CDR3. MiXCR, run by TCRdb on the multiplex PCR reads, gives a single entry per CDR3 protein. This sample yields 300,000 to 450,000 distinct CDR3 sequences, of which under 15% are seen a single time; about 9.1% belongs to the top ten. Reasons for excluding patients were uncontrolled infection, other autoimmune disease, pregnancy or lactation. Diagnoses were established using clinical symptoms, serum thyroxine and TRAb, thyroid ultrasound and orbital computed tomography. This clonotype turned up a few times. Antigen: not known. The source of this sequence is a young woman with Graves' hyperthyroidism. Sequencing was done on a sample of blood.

CDR3 sequence reads: CSASILQLPSYEQYF. CDR3 sequence (DNA): TGCAGTGCTAGCATACTGCAGCTTCCTAGCTACGAGCAGTACTTC. The chain carries TRBV20-1 and TRBJ2-7; unclear D gene. This CDR3 contains 15 residues. The germline gives CDR1 DFQATT, CDR2 SNEGSKA (reference sequence). V was pared by 3 bases and J by 3 bases, with 18 bases between.